Below, 20 T cell receptor beta chains from the same sample are listed, as sequenced in a study of blood T cells in healthy people across ages. Alongside a J-beta primer mix, a sample-barcoded 5' primer served in a second PCR lasting roughly 7 to 11 cycles. TCRdb analysed the 5' RACE reads with MiXCR anew, one entry per CDR3 protein. The table lists over 500,000 distinct CDR3 sequences, around 50% of them singletons, with approximately 13% in the top ten. What was sequenced was blood. Receptors originate from a woman at least 80 years old in good health.

V is TRBV7-3 and J is TRBJ2-6, with 8 bases that match TRBD2. This CDR3 is built from 15 residues. Germline V CDR1 and CDR2: SGHTA, FQGTGA. V was clipped by 2 bases and J by 15 bases; unmatched bases: 12. As DNA, the CDR3 is TGTGCCAGCAGCTTATTGGCGGGGGGTCCCAAAGACCTGACTTTC. Translating gives CASSLLAGGPKDLTF.

This clonotype was detected a few times. This sequence joins TRBV6-1 and TRBJ2-3; tentative D call: TRBD2 (5 bases). The CDR3 is 16 residues long. From germline, CDR1 is MNHNS and CDR2 SASEGT. Trimming removed 5 bases at V and 2 bases at J, with 17 bases between. CDR3 sequence: CASSSGNFGNTDTQYF. CDR3 coding DNA: TGTGCCAGCAGTTCGGGAAACTTCGGAAACACAGATACGCAGTATTTT.

Remarks on this clonotype: A much larger clone differs by one base, so this may be a read error. The J gene is TRBJ1-2, the V gene TRBV28, with D perhaps matching TRBD1 (5 bases). This CDR3 has 13 residues. Germline V lookup: CDR1 MDHEN, CDR2 SYDVKM. CDR3 loop: CASSLGTHYGCTF. The CDR3 nucleotides are TGTGCCAGCAGTTTGGGGACTCACTATGGCTGCACCTTC.

This clonotype occurred a few times. V is TRBV5-1 and J is TRBJ2-5, with TRBD2 matching over 8 bases. Germline CDR1 and CDR2: SGHRS and YFSETQ. The CDR3 is 16 residues long. Trimming cost V 4 bases and J 1 base; bases outside gene matches: 9. The CDR3 region has the DNA TGCGCCAGCAGCCTTGATCCTACTAGCGGCCAAGAGACCCAGTACTTC. It translates to CASSLDPTSGQETQYF.

Details on this clonotype: A read error may account for a junction end that differs from germline. The V call is TRBV20-1, the J call TRBJ1-1; the D gene is possibly TRBD1 (5 bases). Germline CDR1 DFQATT, CDR2 SNEGSKA (reference sequence). The length of the CDR3 is 16 residues. The CDR3 sequence: CSTRDPEVGENTEAFF. The CDR3 bases are TGCAGTACTAGAGACCCCGAGGTAGGGGAGAACACTGAAGCTTTCTTT.

This clonotype was seen at least ten times. The J gene is TRBJ1-5, the V gene TRBV21-1; the table's D gene call, TRBD1, was not cross checked with the DNA. TRBV21-1 is annotated as a pseudogene. The CDR3 has 15 residues. The CDR3 nucleotides are TGTGCCAGTATTCAAAGGGCAGGGACCGATCAGCCCCAGCATTTT. Translation gives CASIQRAGTDQPQHF.

Points on this clonotype: Just one base apart from a much larger clone, this may be a read error. This chain joins TRBV18 and TRBJ2-5; D gene ambiguous. V was pared by 3 bases and J by 11 bases, with 13 bases between. This CDR3 is built from 12 residues. Germline CDR1 and CDR2: KGHSH and LQKENI. The CDR3 DNA reads as TGTGCCAGCTCACCTCGTAAGAATGAGCAGTACTTC. Protein: CASSPRKNEQYF. The complete variable domain, with remaining parts taken from reference TRBV18 and TRBJ2-5, reads NAGVMQNPRHLVRRRGQEARLRCSPMKGHSHVYWYRQLPEEGLKFMVYLQKENIIDESGMPKERFSAEFPKEGPSILRIQQVVRGDSAAYFCASSPRKNEQYFGPGTRLLVL.

V gene TRBV7-9 combines with J gene TRBJ1-2; D gene uncertain. The germline gives CDR1 SEHNR, CDR2 FQNEAQ (reference sequence). V was pared by 6 bases and J by 1 base, with 12 bases between. This CDR3 comprises 14 residues. As DNA, the CDR3 is TGTGCCAGCAGAGCGGGCGTCGATAACTATGGCTACACCTTC. Protein: CASRAGVDNYGYTF.

This clonotype was seen many times. The chain employs TRBV5-1 and TRBJ2-3; D perhaps matches TRBD2 (5 bases). The CDR3 consists of 14 residues. V lost 4 bases, J lost 5 bases, and 14 bases lay in between. Germline CDR1 reads SGHRS; CDR2 reads YFSETQ. The CDR3 DNA follows: TGCGCCAGCAGCCCGCGGGTATCCGTAGATACGCAGTATTTT. Protein: CASSPRVSVDTQYF.

In this sample, this clonotype turned up many times. The chain joins TRBV10-3 to TRBJ1-4; TRBD1 is a possible D gene (5 bases). CDR3 length: 13 amino acids. Trimming pared 8 bases from V and 6 bases from J, leaving 13 bases between. The germline V gene encodes CDR1 ENHRY and CDR2 SYGVKD. CDR3 bases: TGTGCCATCGGCTCCGGGGCGGATGAAAAACTGTTTTTT. Protein: CAIGSGADEKLFF.

The CDR3, as DNA: TGTGCCAGCAGCCAAGGGGAGGGAGAGTCAGATACGCAGTATTTT. Its translation: CASSQGEGESDTQYF. The genes are TRBV3-1 and TRBJ2-3; TRBD2 aligns across 7 bases. This CDR3 comprises 15 residues. V lost 1 base and J lost 4; bases outside the gene matches: 5. From germline, CDR1 is LGHDT and CDR2 YNNKEL (reference sequence).

V gene TRBV20-1 combines with J gene TRBJ2-1; 11 positions agree with TRBD2. CDR1 is DFQATT and CDR2 is SNEGSKA in the germline V gene (reference sequence). The J segment lost 6 bases and the V segment lost 3 bases, leaving 7 bases of the junction unmatched. The CDR3 consists of 15 residues. CDR3 DNA: TGCAGTGCTAGGCAACTAGCGGGAGTTCTCAATGAGCAGTTCTTC. Its protein product is CSARQLAGVLNEQFF.

The chain joins TRBV29-1 to TRBJ2-7, with 7 positions matching TRBD1. The CDR3 contains 13 residues. The ends lost 4 bases at V and 3 bases at J; junction bases unmatched: 6. Germline CDR1 SQVTM, CDR2 ANQGSEA. CDR3 sequence (DNA): TGCAGCGTTGGACAGGGCCTTCTCTACGAGCAGTACTTC. The encoded protein is CSVGQGLLYEQYF.

At least ten counts were recorded for this clonotype. The chain is built from TRBV18 and TRBJ1-6, with 7 positions matching TRBD1. CDR1 KGHSH and CDR2 LQKENI come from the germline V gene. The V gene end was trimmed by 3 bases and the J gene end by 8 bases; junction bases not matched to a gene: 1. CDR3 size: 13 residues. The CDR3 region is CASSPTGDSPLHF. The CDR3 bases are TGTGCCAGCTCACCTACAGGGGATTCACCCCTCCACTTT.

This chain links TRBV9 with TRBJ1-1; D unclear. The CDR3 covers 13 residues. Germline V gene lookup returns CDR1 SGDLS and CDR2 YYNGEE. Trimming removed 0 bases from V and 5 bases from J, with 8 bases in between. The CDR3 coding sequence is TGTGCCAGCAGCGTAGCATCGGGGACTGAAGCTTTCTTT. Translated, it gives CASSVASGTEAFF.

The chain combines TRBV6-1 with TRBJ1-2; D not resolved. Germline assignment: CDR1 MNHNS and CDR2 SASEGT. V shed 6 bases and J shed 9 bases, with 8 bases lying between them. The length of the CDR3 is 10 residues. The CDR3 bases are TGTGCCAGCAGCAAGAACAGCTACACCTTC. Residues: CASSKNSYTF.

This clonotype was found many times. V is TRBV20-1 and J is TRBJ2-7; D assignment may be TRBD1 or TRBD2 (6 bases each). Trimming removed 2 bases at V and 0 bases at J, with 20 bases between. This CDR3 has 17 amino acids. Germline CDR1 reads DFQATT; CDR2 reads SNEGSKA (reference sequence). The CDR3 loop is CSARHLRPGDFSYEQYF. In nucleotides, the CDR3 is TGCAGTGCTAGACACCTCCGACCAGGGGACTTCTCCTACGAGCAGTACTTC.

Worth noting for this clonotype: A much larger clone lies one base from this, so it may be a read error. The rearrangement uses TRBV10-3 and TRBJ2-7, with TRBD2 identical over 9 bases. The end of the DNA fits TRBJ2-5 better, so the J call may be wrong. CDR1 is ENHRY, CDR2 SYGVKD, per germline. The CDR3 contains 15 residues. CDR3 nucleotide sequence: TGTGCCATCAGTCGTCAAGCGGGAGGAGGAGAGACCCAGTACTTC. Translated, it gives CAISRQAGGGETQYF.

This clonotype was seen repeatedly, ten times or more. The CDR3 DNA is TGTGCCAGCAGTTTATGGTCAGGATCTAACTATGGCTACACCTTC. It is translated as CASSLWSGSNYGYTF. V gene TRBV12-3 or TRBV12-4 combines with J gene TRBJ1-2; D unclear. Trimming removed 2 bases from V and 0 bases from J, with 10 bases in between. CDR3 length equals 15 residues.

This clonotype showed up many times. The chain carries TRBV27 and TRBJ1-2; TRBD1 might be the D (5 bases). CDR3 length: 14 residues. V shed 1 base and J shed 4 bases, with 10 bases lying between them. Germline V CDR1 and CDR2: MNHEY, SMNVEV (reference sequence). The CDR3 DNA follows: TGTGCCAGCAGTTTATATGGGGCCCCCTATGGCTACACCTTC. Translated, it gives CASSLYGAPYGYTF.